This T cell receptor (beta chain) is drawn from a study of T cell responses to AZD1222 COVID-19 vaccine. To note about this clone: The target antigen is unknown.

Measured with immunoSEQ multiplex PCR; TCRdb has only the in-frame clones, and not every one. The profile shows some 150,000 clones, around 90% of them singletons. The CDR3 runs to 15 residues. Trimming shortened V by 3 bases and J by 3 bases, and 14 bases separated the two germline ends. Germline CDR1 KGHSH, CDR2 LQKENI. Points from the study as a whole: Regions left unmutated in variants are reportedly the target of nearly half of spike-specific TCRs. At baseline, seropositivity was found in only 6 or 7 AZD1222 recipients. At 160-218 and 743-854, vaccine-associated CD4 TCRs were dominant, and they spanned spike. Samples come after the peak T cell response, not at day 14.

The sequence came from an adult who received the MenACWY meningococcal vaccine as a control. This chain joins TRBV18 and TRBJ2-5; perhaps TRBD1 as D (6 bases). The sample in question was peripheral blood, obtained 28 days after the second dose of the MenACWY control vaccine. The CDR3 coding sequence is TGTGCCAGCTCACCGGGTCTCAGGGGTGAAGAGACCCAGTACTTC. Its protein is CASSPGLRGEETQYF.